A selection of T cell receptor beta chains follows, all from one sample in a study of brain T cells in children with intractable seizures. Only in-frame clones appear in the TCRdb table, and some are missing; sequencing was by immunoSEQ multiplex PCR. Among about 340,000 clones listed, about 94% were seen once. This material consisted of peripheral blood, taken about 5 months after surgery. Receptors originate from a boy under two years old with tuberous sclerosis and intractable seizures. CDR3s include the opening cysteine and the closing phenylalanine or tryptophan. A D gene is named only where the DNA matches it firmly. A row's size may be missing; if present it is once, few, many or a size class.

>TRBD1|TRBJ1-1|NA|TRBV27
TGTGCCAGCAGTCCCACGGACAGGGGGAACACTGAAGCTTTCTTT
CASSPTDRGNTEAFF
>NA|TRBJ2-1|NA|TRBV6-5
TGTGCCAGCACTCAGCCTCGGGCGAATGAGCAGTTCTTC
CASTQPRANEQFF
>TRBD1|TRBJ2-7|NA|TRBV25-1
TGTGCCAGCACTGTACGACAGGGGGACTCCTACGAGCAGTACTTC
CASTVRQGDSYEQYF
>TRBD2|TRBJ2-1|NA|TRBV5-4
TGTGCCAGCAGCCCAGGACTAGCGGGAGGAGGTGAGCAGTTCTTC
CASSPGLAGGGEQFF
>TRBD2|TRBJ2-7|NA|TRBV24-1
TGTGCCACCAGTGATTTGCAGATAGCCAGCGGGAGGGCAAACTACGAGCAGTACTTC
CATSDLQIASGRANYEQYF
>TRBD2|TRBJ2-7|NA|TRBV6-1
TGTGCCAGCAGTGAGGTGCGGGAGAGTCGCGAGCAGTACTTC
CASSEVRESREQYF
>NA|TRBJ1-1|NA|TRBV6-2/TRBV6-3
TGTGCCAGCAGTTACCCCTTGGGGGTCGACACTGAAGCTTTCTTT
CASSYPLGVDTEAFF
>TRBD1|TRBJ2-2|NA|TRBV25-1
TGTGCCAGCAGTGACCTACAGGGGTCGAACACCGGGGAGCTGTTTTTT
CASSDLQGSNTGELFF
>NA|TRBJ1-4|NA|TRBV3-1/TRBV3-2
TGTGCCAGCAGCCAAGAGGCAGGGCGAGGAGAAAAACTGTTTTTT
CASSQEAGRGEKLFF
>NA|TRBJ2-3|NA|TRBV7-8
TGTGCCAGCAGCTTTGGCAGCACAGATACGCAGTATTTT
CASSFGSTDTQYF
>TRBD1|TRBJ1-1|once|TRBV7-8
TGTGCCAGCAGCAATCAAGACAGGGGCGTCGCTGAAGCTTTCTTT
CASSNQDRGVAEAFF
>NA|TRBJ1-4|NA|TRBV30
TGTGCCTGGGAAATTCCCGCAAGCGAAAAACTGTTTTTT
CAWEIPASEKLFF
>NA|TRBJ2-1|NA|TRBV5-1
TGCGCCAGCAGCCCCCCACAAAACTATGACAATGAGCAGTTCTTC
CASSPPQNYDNEQFF
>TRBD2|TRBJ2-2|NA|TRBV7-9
TGTGCCAGCAGCTTAGTACGGGGAGGGGTGCTGTTTTTT
CASSLVRGGVLFF
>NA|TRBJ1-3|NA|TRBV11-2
TGTGCCAGCAGCTTAGTGGCTAGTAACGGGGGAAACACCATATATTTT
CASSLVASNGGNTIYF
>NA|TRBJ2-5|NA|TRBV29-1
TGCAGCGTTGAAGAAGGGGCGTCCTCCTGGACCCAGTACTTC
CSVEEGASSWTQYF
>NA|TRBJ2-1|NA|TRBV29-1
TGCAGCGGCGGCCTGGCGGACAATGAGCAGTTCTTC
CSGGLADNEQFF
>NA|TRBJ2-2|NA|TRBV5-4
TGTGCCAGCAGCTTGGACAGGTTCCTGACCGGGGAGCTGTTTTTT
CASSLDRFLTGELFF
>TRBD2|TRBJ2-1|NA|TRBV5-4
TGTGCCAGCAGCTTAGGACTAGCGGGAGATGAGCAGTTCTTC
CASSLGLAGDEQFF
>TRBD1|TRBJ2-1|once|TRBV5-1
TGCGCCAGCAGCTTATCGACAGGGCCGAATGAGCAGTTCTTC
CASSLSTGPNEQFF
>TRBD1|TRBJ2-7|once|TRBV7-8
TGTGCCAGCAGCACCCGGACAGGGACCTACGAGCAGTACTTC
CASSTRTGTYEQYF
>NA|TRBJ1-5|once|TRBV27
TGTGCCAGCGGCCGGGACACCAATCAGCCCCAGCATTTT
CASGRDTNQPQHF
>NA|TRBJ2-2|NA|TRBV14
TGTGCCAGCAGCCCAAGGACTCAGTATGACGGGGAGCTGTTTTTT
CASSPRTQYDGELFF
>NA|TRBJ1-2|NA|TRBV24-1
TGTGCCACCAGTGATCCTAACCCGGTGGGAGGACATGCGGGGTCGTATAGCTACACCTTC
CATSDPNPVGGHAGSYSYTF
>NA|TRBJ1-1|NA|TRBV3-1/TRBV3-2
TGTGCCAGCAGCCAAGATTTGTGGCTGGAGAACACTGAAGCTTTCTTT
CASSQDLWLENTEAFF
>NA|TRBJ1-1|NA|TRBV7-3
TGTGCCAGCAGCATCGGGACGACAGGAGGCACTGAAGCTTTCTTT
CASSIGTTGGTEAFF
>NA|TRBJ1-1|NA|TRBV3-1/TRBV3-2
TGTGCCAGCAGCCAAGGGGGATACCCGAACACTGAAGCTTTCTTT
CASSQGGYPNTEAFF
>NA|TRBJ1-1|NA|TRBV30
TGTGCCTGGAGTTTCAGGGACAACACTGAAGCTTTCTTT
CAWSFRDNTEAFF
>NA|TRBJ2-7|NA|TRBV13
TGTGCCAGCAGTTTAGGGGTCCCAGGCTACGAGCAGTACTTC
CASSLGVPGYEQYF
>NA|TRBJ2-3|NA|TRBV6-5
TGTGCCAGCACCGACCCGGGGAGCACAGATACGCAGTATTTT
CASTDPGSTDTQYF
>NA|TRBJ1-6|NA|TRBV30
TGTGCCTGGAGTATCGACACTGCACATAATTCACCCCTCCACTTT
CAWSIDTAHNSPLHF
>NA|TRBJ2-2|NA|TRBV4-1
TGCGCCAGCCAGAGCTTCACGAACACCGGGGAGCTGTTTTTT
CASQSFTNTGELFF
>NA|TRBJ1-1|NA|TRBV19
TGTGCCAGTAGTAGGAGCGAGATAGAAGCTTTCTTT
CASSRSEIEAFF
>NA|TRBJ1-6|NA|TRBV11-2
TGTGCCAGCAGCTTAATCGGTAGGGGATCACCCCTCCACTTT
CASSLIGRGSPLHF
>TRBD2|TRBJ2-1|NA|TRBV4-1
TGCGCCAGCAGCCAAGGACTAGCGAGGGTCAATGAGCAGTTCTTC
CASSQGLARVNEQFF
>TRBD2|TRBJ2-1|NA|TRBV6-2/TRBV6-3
TGTGCCAGCAGTTACCAGCTTCGGGGGGGGGCTTTGGATGAGCAGTTCTTC
CASSYQLRGGALDEQFF
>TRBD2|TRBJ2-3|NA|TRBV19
TGTGCCAGTAGTGCCGGGACTAGCTTCACAGATACGCAGTATTTT
CASSAGTSFTDTQYF
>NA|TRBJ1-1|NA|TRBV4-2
TGTGCCAGCAGCCCCGACCCCGGGGTGTGGGACACTGAAGCTTTCTTT
CASSPDPGVWDTEAFF
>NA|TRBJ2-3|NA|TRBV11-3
TGTGCCAGCAGCTTAGCGGCAGATACGCAGTATTTT
CASSLAADTQYF
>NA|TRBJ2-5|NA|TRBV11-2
TGTGCCAGCAGCATGCGCCCTCAAGAGACCCAGTACTTC
CASSMRPQETQYF
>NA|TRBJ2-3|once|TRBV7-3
TGTGCCAGCAGCAGTGGTGTCAGCACAGATACGCAGTATTTT
CASSSGVSTDTQYF
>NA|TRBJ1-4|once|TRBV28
TGTGCCAGCAGGGCGGACGAGGGGGGTAAACTGTTTTTT
CASRADEGGKLFF
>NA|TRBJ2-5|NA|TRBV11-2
TGTGCCAGCAGCCCAATCTCACCAGGGTTCCGGGAGACCCAGTACTTC
CASSPISPGFRETQYF
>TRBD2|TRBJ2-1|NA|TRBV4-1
TGCGCCAGCAGCTCGCGGACTAGCGATGAGCAGTTCTTC
CASSSRTSDEQFF
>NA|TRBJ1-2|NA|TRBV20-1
TGCAGTGCTAGGGACTTTTTTGGCTACACCTTC
CSARDFFGYTF